These 5 T cell receptor beta chains were all obtained from the same sample, sequenced in a study of control samples from healthy donors and cancer patients. Sequencing was performed with immunoSEQ multiplex PCR; in TCRdb, only in-frame clones are kept and a portion is missing. The sample has about 170,000 clones, 91% seen once. The sample comprised blood. These receptors were taken from a woman in her thirties in good health.

The chain joins TRBV30 to TRBJ1-3; D is uncertain. The germline V and J ends were trimmed by 5 bases and 0 bases, with 14 bases remaining between them. Germline CDR1 is GTSNPN and CDR2 is SVGIG (reference sequence). CDR3 length: 15 amino acids. This CDR3 reads CAWGPSLTSGNTIYF. CDR3 DNA sequence: TGTGCCTGGGGTCCTTCCCTGACCTCTGGAAACACCATATATTTT.

The V gene is TRBV6-5, the J gene TRBJ1-4, with 7 nucleotides matching TRBD1. V was pared by 5 bases and J by 2 bases, with 5 bases of the junction left unmatched. Germline CDR1 is MNHEY and CDR2 is SVGAGI. This CDR3 is built from 15 residues. The CDR3 loop reads CASSRWGQTNEKLFF. The DNA of the CDR3 is TGTGCCAGCAGTCGGTGGGGACAGACTAATGAAAAACTGTTTTTT.

This chain joins TRBV28 and TRBJ1-1; TRBD1 matches at 7 bases. J was trimmed by 5 bases and V by 5 bases; bases with no gene match: 8. The CDR3 length is 14 residues. The germline V gene has CDR1 MDHEN and CDR2 SYDVKM. This CDR3 is CASSKSQGGTEAFF. The CDR3, as DNA: TGTGCCAGCAGTAAAAGCCAGGGGGGGACTGAAGCTTTCTTT.

The chain combines TRBV11-3 with TRBJ2-3; the match to TRBD2 covers 7 bases. This CDR3 has 14 residues. Germline V lookup: CDR1 SGHNT, CDR2 YENEEA. V shed 1 base and J 4 bases; nucleotides not matched to a gene: 2. CDR3 in amino acids: CASSLGGSADTQYF. The DNA for the CDR3 is TGTGCCAGCAGCTTAGGCGGGAGTGCAGATACGCAGTATTTT. Drawing the rest from reference TRBV11-3 and TRBJ2-3, the complete variable domain is EAGVVQSPRYKIIEKKQPVAFWCNPISGHNTLYWYLQNLGQGPELLIRYENEEAVDDSQLPKDRFSAERLKGVDSTLKIQPAELGDSAVYLCASSLGGSADTQYFGPGTRLTVL.

CDR3 sequence: CAWSVGTGFSPLHF. In nucleotides, the CDR3 is TGTGCCTGGAGTGTAGGGACAGGGTTTTCACCCCTCCACTTT. The chain employs TRBV30 and TRBJ1-6; 9 bases are a match to TRBD1. The CDR3 contains 14 residues. Germline CDR1 and CDR2: GTSNPN and SVGIG (reference sequence). Trimming took 0 bases from V and 9 from J; bases not matched to a gene: 3.